This TCR beta chain derives from a study of T cells in Graves' hyperthyroidism and ophthalmopathy (dated by TCRdb to about 2019). In terms of the full investigation: Peripheral blood samples were taken at the time of initial diagnosis, prior to any treatment. An independent validation cohort of around 19 hyperthyroidism patients and approximately 16 patients who later progressed to ophthalmopathy tested prospective prediction of ophthalmopathy. According to the paper, TCR Vbeta CDR3 sequencing was carried out on over 130 peripheral blood samples, which came from fewer than 50 ophthalmopathy, under 85 hyperthyroidism and 17 progressor patients. The study also compared thyroid tissue and blood T-cell repertoires from 5 to 7 Graves' hyperthyroidism patients. TCR V-J signatures able to tell the groups apart were searched for in a discovery cohort of around 95 patients, of whom about 40 had Graves' ophthalmopathy and some 60 had stable Graves' hyperthyroidism. The 75 to 100 discovery patients were divided at random into training and test sets in a 7:3 ratio. Once sampling was done, hyperthyroidism patients were given methimazole at a starting dose of 30 mg daily, whereas ophthalmopathy patients were given high-dose intravenous methylprednisolone. General findings and caveats noted by the study authors: Blood samples also contained most of the expanded thyroid clonotypes (frequency above 0.001), which suggests that blood repertoires may reflect thyroid immune responses. No statistical method was used to set the sample size in advance, and investigators knew the group allocation. In validation, the model predicted progression to ophthalmopathy with around 71% sensitivity and 72% to 85% specificity, a median of about 6.7 months before onset. In cross-validation, a model built on a 13 V-J signature told ophthalmopathy apart from stable hyperthyroidism with just under 90% sensitivity and roughly 81% specificity, and in testing the same model reached 80%/75%.

Ophthalmopathy patients had moderately to severely active disease, with a Clinical Activity Score of 3 or more, a NOSPECS grade of 4 or more, and a disease duration of less than 3 months. The study excluded patients with uncontrolled infections, other autoimmune diseases, pregnancy or lactation. Diagnoses relied on clinical symptoms, serum thyroxine and TRAb, thyroid ultrasound and orbital computed tomography. PBMCs were separated from over 9 ml of fresh peripheral blood using Ficoll-Paque density gradient centrifugation. Total RNA was extracted with Trizol reagent, and quality was checked on an Agilent 2100 Bioanalyzer. The CDR3 runs 15 residues from the cysteine to the phenylalanine. Just the 45-base CDR3 DNA is kept, in frame starting at base 1. Taken from the germline V gene, the CDR1 and CDR2 loops are KGHDR and SFDVKD. V is cut back by 3 bases and J by 5 bases, with 8 bases in the junction unmatched.

This clonotype occurred many times. Its antigen specificity is not known. One base away there is no much larger clone; base qualities are not given. The TCR beta CDR3 regions were amplified from RNA transcripts. The TCR CDR3 was subjected to a first round of RT-PCR using the HTBI primer set and the Qiagen OneStep RT-PCR kit. The libraries were constructed in a second round of multiplex PCR and then size-selected and purified. Sequencing of the libraries was done on an Illumina HiSeq2000 using paired-end 100 bp reads. In the original analysis: SOAPnuke was used to process the raw data, removing reads that contained adapters or uncalled bases, had a mean Phred below 15, or lacked an exact match to the constant primer or identifier. COPE v1.2.5 was used to merge the high-quality paired reads, and each unique nucleotide sequence was defined as a clonotype. MiTCR v1.1 was used to align the clonotypes against IMGT TRBV, TRBD and TRBJ reference segments. Only V-J combinations with frequency above 0.0001, covering about 99% of repertoires, were analysed. A TCS score was defined as the ratio of F50 (clonal expansion) to E x V (chaos), with BLOSUM62-based TCRdist applied between CDR3 peptides within each V-J. Welch's t-statistics and random forest reduced around 520 V-J features to about 13, which were used in a naive Bayes classifier (R e1071). TCRdb applied fastp at Q25 and MiXCR to the public reads, then kept only in-frame beta chains. Rows matching on CDR3 protein sequence are summarized as one entry with the most common DNA and genes. TCRdb assigned the V and J calls; the authors' analysis was not used. The sample table shows 550,000 to 600,000 distinct CDR3 sequences, and over 12% are seen once. About 6.6% of the sample is held by the ten biggest clonotypes.

This receptor was identified in a woman aged 18 to 35 with Graves' ophthalmopathy. Sequencing was performed on blood. The receptor chain draws on TRBV24-1 and TRBJ2-7, with 8 bases matching TRBD1. The CDR3 is CATSDGVGTGHEQYF. The base sequence is TGTGCCACCAGTGATGGGGTCGGGACAGGCCACGAGCAGTACTTC.